The TCR beta chain under discussion was sequenced for a study of T cells after yellow fever vaccination. Germline lookup yields CDR1 MGHRA and CDR2 YSYEKL. V shed 0 bases and J shed 16 bases, with 16 bases lying between them. The CDR3 is 14 amino acids. TCRdb redid the calling of the 5' RACE reads with MiXCR, one entry per CDR3 protein. The repertoire holds nearly 70,000 distinct CDR3 sequences, with 5% to 8% as singletons. V is TRBV4-1 and J is TRBJ1-6; D remains ambiguous. This TCR was sampled from a young man who received the YFV17D yellow fever vaccine. Sequenced material: CD8+ T cells sorted from PBMCs, taken about 49 days after the first yellow fever vaccination. CDR3 coding DNA: TGCGCCAGCAGCCAAGAGGCTTGGGATCCTCCGCTCCACTTT. This encodes CASSQEAWDPPLHF.